This T cell receptor beta chain was sequenced during a study of shared clonotypes between healthy human individuals. Study outcomes and limitations: In having few donors, the study represented limited genetic and exposure-history diversity.

The repertoire was sequenced with immunoSEQ multiplex PCR; TCRdb's copy has only in-frame clones and lacks some. The sample yields more than 1,200,000 clones, approximately 98.5% seen once. The junction had 9 bases not matched to a gene; V was cut back by 10 bases and J by 1 base. The CDR3 totals 15 residues. This clone was seen only once. What it recognizes is unknown. Healthy HIV-negative adults with no recent acute infections or vaccinations were recruited as donors. The chain recombines TRBV6-7 with TRBJ2-2; 7 bases line up with TRBD1. TRBV6-7 is annotated as an ORF whose role is uncertain. The receptor was derived from a man aged 25-45 years in good health. Sequencing input: naive CD4+ T cells sorted from blood. Sample subset: CD45RA+ positively selected. The CDR3 protein is CATRGQFRNTGELFF. The CDR3 DNA reads TGTGCCACCAGGGGACAGTTTCGGAACACCGGGGAGCTGTTTTTT.